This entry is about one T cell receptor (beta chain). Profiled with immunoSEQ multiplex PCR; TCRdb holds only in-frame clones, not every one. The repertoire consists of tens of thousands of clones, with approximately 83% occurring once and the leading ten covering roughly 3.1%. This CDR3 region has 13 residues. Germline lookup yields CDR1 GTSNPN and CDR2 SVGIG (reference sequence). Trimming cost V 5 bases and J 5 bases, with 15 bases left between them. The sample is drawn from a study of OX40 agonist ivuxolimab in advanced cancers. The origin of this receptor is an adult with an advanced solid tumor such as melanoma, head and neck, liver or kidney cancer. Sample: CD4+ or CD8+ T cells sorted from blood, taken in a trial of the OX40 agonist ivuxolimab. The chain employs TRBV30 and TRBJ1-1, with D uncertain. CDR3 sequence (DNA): TGTGCCTGGTCCCGAATGTCGGGGACTGAAGCTTTCTTT. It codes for CAWSRMSGTEAFF.